This TCR beta chain emerged from a study of blood T cell repertoires in COVID-19 (dated by TCRdb to the early 2020s). As for the study more broadly: Samples covering the acute and convalescent phases of COVID-19 were provided by collaborators in the United States, Italy and Spain. Deeply sampled blood TCRbeta repertoires from subjects exposed to, actively infected with, or recovered from COVID-19 were included in the dataset. HLA class I and class II types, where available, came from metadata supplied by the sample provider rather than from assay-based typing. The repertoires were released in a freely available public database meant as a resource for research on the immune response to SARS-CoV-2. The prospective study material was composed of cDNA or gDNA derived from T cells, B-cell-depleted T cells, or PBMCs. Samples came from the ongoing ImmuneRACE study (first 160 participants) plus 1,254 subjects from 6 global collaborators. A de-identified subject ID, COVID-19 status, age in years and sex were almost always included in the sample metadata.

At the junction V is shortened by 3 bases and J by 1 base, with 6 bases in between. Taken from cysteine to phenylalanine, the CDR3 has 13 residues. This entry keeps only the CDR3 DNA: 39 bases, framed from base 1. TCRbeta CDR3 regions were amplified from genomic DNA by means of the immunoSEQ Assay, a bias-controlled multiplex PCR. The source study handled its data this way. The number of nucleated cells in each sample was estimated by amplification of reference gene primers within the assay. Sequence reads were collapsed and filtered to measure the absolute abundance of every unique TCRbeta CDR3 rearrangement. For each sample, productive Simpson clonality was calculated as the square root of Simpson's diversity index over productive rearrangements. The table comes from immuneACCESS by way of TCRdb, which keeps in-frame sequences with V and J called. Part of the clones is missing from these tables; in studies checked, under half for an unresolved V gene and the rest for unknown reasons. The DNA gave D and trimming, while V, J and clone size come from that table. The sample yields some 200,000 clones; 70% to 90% were counted once. The biggest ten clones account for around 8% of the sample.

The study at large found these results: How much clinical and demographic metadata was included differed by source and by participant, and the metadata was provided uncurated.

Enrolling through a virtual design, the prospective study's participants ranged in age from roughly 18 to 89 years and lived across 20 to 30 United States geographic areas. To assign participants to cohorts, the prospective study relied on clinical history that participants themselves reported in a screening survey and a study questionnaire. Recovered participants in ImmuneRACE Cohort 3 were defined as having two consecutive negative NP/OP PCR tests, clearance from a healthcare professional, or resolution of symptoms. In the prospective study, whole blood, serum and a nasopharyngeal or oropharyngeal swab were collected from each participant by mobile phlebotomists. Additional blood draws and questionnaires over an approximately two-month period could optionally be provided by prospective study participants. Before DNA extraction, blood samples from the prospective study were shipped at room temperature or frozen.

With regard to this clone: This clone's antigen is unknown. No base quality information exists; no much larger clone differs at one position.

The sequenced sample was PBMCs or T cells enriched from blood (not recorded which). The sequence joins TRBV12-3 or TRBV12-4 to TRBJ1-1; no D gene call is confident. The receptor was derived from a young woman who had recovered from COVID-19. The CDR3 region has the sequence CASSLAGNTEAFF. The DNA sequence is given as TGTGCCAGCAGTTTGGCAGGGAACACTGAAGCTTTCTTT.